The source of this TCR beta chain is a study of blood T cell repertoires in COVID-19. Study-wide background: T cells, B-cell-depleted T cells, or PBMCs provided the cDNA or gDNA that served as material.

The study drew participants aged about 18 to 95 years from about two dozen US areas. The authors' processing: Researchers report that nucleated cell counts were estimated from reference gene primer amplification. TCRdb keeps only in-frame clones here, not all; method: immunoSEQ multiplex PCR. V, J and clone size reflect that table, while D and trimming were determined from the DNA. The sample records a few hundred thousand clones, more than 75% being singletons. The germline gives CDR1 MNHNS, CDR2 SASEGT. CDR3 length: 17 amino acids. V lost 4 bases to trimming and J lost 9 bases; unmatched junction nucleotides: 15.

This chain links TRBV6-1 with TRBJ1-6; 7 bases agree with TRBD1. The sample consisted of PBMCs or T cells enriched from blood (not recorded which). The TCR sequence derives from a woman aged 18-29 years who had recovered from COVID-19. The chain's CDR3 is CASSARGTALRSSPLHF. The DNA of the CDR3 is TGTGCCAGCAGTGCCCGGGGGACAGCCCTACGTTCTTCACCCCTCCACTTT.